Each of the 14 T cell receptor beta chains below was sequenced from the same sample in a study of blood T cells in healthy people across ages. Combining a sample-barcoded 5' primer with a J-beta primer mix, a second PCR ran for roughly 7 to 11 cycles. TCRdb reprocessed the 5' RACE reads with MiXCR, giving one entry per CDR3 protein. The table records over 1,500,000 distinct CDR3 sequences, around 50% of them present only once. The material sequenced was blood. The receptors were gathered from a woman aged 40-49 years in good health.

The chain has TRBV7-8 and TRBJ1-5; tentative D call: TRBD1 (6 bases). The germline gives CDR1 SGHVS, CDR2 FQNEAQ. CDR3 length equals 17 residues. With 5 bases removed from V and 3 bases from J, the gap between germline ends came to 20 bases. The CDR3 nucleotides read TGTGCCAGCAGCCGAAGGTGGGGGCCGGGAGTCAATCAGCCCCAGCATTTT. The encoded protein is CASSRRWGPGVNQPQHF.

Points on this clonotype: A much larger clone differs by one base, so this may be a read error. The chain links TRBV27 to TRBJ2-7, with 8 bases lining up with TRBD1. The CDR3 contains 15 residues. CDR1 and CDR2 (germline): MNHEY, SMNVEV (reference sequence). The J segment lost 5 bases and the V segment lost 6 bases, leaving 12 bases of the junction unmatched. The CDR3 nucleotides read TGTGCCAGCAGGGCCTTTGCAGGGGGCAAAAACGAGCAGTACTTC. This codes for CASRAFAGGKNEQYF.

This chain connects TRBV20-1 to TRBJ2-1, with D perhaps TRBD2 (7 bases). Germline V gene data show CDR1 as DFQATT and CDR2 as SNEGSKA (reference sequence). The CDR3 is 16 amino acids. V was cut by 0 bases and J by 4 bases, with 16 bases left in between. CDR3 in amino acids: CSARDPRGAGYNEQFF. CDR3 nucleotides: TGCAGTGCTAGAGATCCCCGGGGGGCCGGATACAATGAGCAGTTCTTC.

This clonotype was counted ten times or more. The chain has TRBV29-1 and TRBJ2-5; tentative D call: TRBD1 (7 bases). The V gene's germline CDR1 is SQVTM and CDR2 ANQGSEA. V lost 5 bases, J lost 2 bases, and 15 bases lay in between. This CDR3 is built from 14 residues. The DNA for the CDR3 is TGCAGCGTTCAGGGGGGTACTGCGCAAGAGACCCAGTACTTC. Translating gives CSVQGGTAQETQYF.

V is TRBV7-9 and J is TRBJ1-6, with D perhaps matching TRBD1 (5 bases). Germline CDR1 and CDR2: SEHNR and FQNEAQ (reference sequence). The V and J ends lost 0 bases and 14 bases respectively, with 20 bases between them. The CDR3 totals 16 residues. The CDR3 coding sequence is TGTGCCAGCAGCTTAGCTCCAGGGAGCCCTGTTTCGGCCCTCCACTTT. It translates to CASSLAPGSPVSALHF.

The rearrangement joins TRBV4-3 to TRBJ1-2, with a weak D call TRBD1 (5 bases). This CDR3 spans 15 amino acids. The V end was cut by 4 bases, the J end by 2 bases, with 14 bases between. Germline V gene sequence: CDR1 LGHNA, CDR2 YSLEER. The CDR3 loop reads CASSPYRQMNYGYTF. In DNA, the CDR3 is TGCGCCAGCAGCCCCTACCGACAGATGAACTATGGCTACACCTTC.

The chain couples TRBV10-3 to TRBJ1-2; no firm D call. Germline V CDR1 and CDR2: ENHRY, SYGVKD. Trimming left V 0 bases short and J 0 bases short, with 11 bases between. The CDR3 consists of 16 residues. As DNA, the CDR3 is TGTGCCATCAGTGAGTCGGGCAGCCGGCCTAACTATGGCTACACCTTC. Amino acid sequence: CAISESGSRPNYGYTF.

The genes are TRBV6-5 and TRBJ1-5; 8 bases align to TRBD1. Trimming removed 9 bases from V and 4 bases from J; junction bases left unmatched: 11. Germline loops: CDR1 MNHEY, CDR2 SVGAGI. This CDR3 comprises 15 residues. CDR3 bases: TGTGCCAGTCGGGCAGGGGGCCAGCTAAATCAGCCCCAGCATTTT. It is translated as CASRAGGQLNQPQHF.

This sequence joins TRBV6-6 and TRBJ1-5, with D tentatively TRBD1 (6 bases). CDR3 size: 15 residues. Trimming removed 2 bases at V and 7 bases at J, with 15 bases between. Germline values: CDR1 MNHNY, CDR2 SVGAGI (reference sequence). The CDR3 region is CASSYRGLDGQPQHF. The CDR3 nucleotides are TGTGCCAGCAGTTACAGGGGGTTGGATGGGCAGCCCCAGCATTTT.

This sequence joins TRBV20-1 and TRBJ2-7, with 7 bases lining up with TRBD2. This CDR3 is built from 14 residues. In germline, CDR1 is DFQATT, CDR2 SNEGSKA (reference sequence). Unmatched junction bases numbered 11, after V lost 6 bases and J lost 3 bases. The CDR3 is CSAGTAGRVYEQYF. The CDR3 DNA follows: TGCAGTGCAGGAACAGCGGGGAGGGTCTACGAGCAGTACTTC.

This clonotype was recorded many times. The CDR3 sequence: CASSSGAATNEKLFF. The CDR3 DNA sequence: TGTGCCAGCAGTTCCGGGGCTGCAACTAATGAAAAACTGTTTTTT. J is TRBJ1-4 and V is TRBV28; weak D call: TRBD1 (5 bases). Between the trimmed V and J ends, which lost 4 bases and 0 bases, there was a span of 9 bases. This CDR3 comprises 15 residues. Germline-derived CDR1 and CDR2 are MDHEN and SYDVKM.

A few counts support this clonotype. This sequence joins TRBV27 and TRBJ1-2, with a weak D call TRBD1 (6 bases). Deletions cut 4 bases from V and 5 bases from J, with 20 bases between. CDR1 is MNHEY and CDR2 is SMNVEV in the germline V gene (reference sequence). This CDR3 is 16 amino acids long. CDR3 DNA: TGTGCCAGCAGTTCAATACAGGGTTCCACCTTTTATGGCTACACCTTC. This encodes CASSSIQGSTFYGYTF.

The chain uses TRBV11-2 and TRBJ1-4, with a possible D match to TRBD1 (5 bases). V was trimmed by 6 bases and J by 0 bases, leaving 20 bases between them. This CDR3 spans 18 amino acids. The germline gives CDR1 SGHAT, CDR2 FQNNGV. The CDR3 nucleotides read TGTGCCAGCAGTCCGAAATCGGGGCTCCCGGCAACTAATGAAAAACTGTTTTTT. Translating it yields CASSPKSGLPATNEKLFF.

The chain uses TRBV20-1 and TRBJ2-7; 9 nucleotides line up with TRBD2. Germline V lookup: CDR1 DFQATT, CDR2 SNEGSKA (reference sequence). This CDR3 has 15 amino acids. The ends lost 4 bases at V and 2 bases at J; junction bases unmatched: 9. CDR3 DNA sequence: TGCAGTGCTACTCCCCTGACTAGCGGACCCTACGAGCAGTACTTC. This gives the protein CSATPLTSGPYEQYF.